In this sample, the clone carrying this T cell receptor (beta chain) turned up once. Antigen specificity is unknown. TCRdb processed the reads anew with MiXCR; each CDR3 protein has one entry. The table shows roughly 640,000 distinct CDR3 sequences, with roughly 24% occurring only once. The length of the CDR3 is 18 residues. Per germline, CDR1 LGHNA and CDR2 YNFKEQ. The J segment lost 8 bases and the V segment lost 2 bases, leaving 13 bases of the junction unmatched. The sample originates from a study of T cell repertoires in cytomegalovirus infection. Overall study context: In public TCR beta signatures, there were indications of both CMV infection and matching HLA type.

Study observations and caveats: HLA-C-restricted CMV-specific TCR beta clonotypes prevailed in the ex vivo response. The cumulative frequency of public TCR beta families identified carriers of CMV plus the relevant HLA.

This TCR derives from a human donor in good health (CMV status not recorded). Some clones in this sample may be carry-over from other donors' samples. Input material: CD8+ T cells from PBMCs. The chain combines TRBV4-2 with TRBJ2-1; 12 bases align to TRBD2. As DNA, the CDR3 is TGTGCCAGCAGCCAACGGTCGTTCCGACTAGCGGGGGTTGATGAGCAGTTCTTC. Translation: CASSQRSFRLAGVDEQFF.